This TCR beta chain was sequenced during a study of blood T cells in healthy people across ages (dated by TCRdb to 2014 to 2015). Some background on the complete study: In model experiments, roughly one uniquely barcoded TCR beta cDNA molecule per two T cells was captured by template switching. Two additional independent replicas of 1 million unique cDNA reads from the same blood draw were analyzed for two donors (one aged 18 to 30 and one aged 80 or older). The donors were divided into four age groups: young (average approximately 15 years), middle-aged (about 40), aged (roughly 60) and long-lived (around 80). The study measured age-related changes in TCR beta repertoire diversity using deep sequencing normalized with unique cDNA molecular identifiers. Study-level results and caveats: The long-lived group showed more naive CD4+ T cells, fewer expanded clones and increased TCR diversity than the aged group, suggesting age selection. Observed TCR beta diversity per million T cells fell roughly linearly with age, and a significant reduction was already apparent by age around 39. Total diversity estimates from one million sequenced T cells were considered lower bounds and underestimates. Observed TCR beta diversity correlated strongly with the percentage of naive T cells measured by flow cytometry. The CMV infection status of donors was not known, potentially confounding age-related changes in expanded clonotypes. Conclusive comparison of naive and antigen-experienced compartments was prevented by the profiling of bulk unsorted PBMCs.

Concerning this clonotype: The antigen this receptor binds is unknown. Per-nucleotide qualities are absent, and no much larger clonotype sits a single base away.

The donors were 40 or so Caucasian individuals from Russia, aged 6 to 90 years, who were systemically healthy. Each donor gave about 9.2 milliliters of peripheral blood, drawn into EDTA-treated Vacutainer tubes. Ficoll-Paque density-gradient centrifugation was used to isolate PBMCs, with at least 6.5 million per sample. Trizol reagent was used to extract total RNA from the PBMCs, yielding at least 6 micrograms per sample. For every donor, flow cytometry on a PBMC aliquot measured the percentage of naive CD45RAhigh/CD27high T cells. V loses 2 bases of germline sequence and J loses 6 bases, and the interval between the two ends is 7 bases. Its CDR3 holds 12 amino acids, cysteine through phenylalanine. Only the CDR3 part of the read is kept: 36 bases, read in frame from the first base. CDR1 and CDR2 were assigned from the germline V gene as SGHAT and FQNNGV. The library was prepared using 5' RACE. This sample was sequenced with an Illumina HiSeq 2500. A second 7 to 11 cycle PCR used a sample-barcoded 5' primer and a J-beta primer mix. A unique molecular identifier was introduced onto each TCR beta cDNA molecule by a template-switch 5' adaptor carrying 12 random nucleotides. Each sample yielded at least 2.5 million CDR3-containing paired-end reads. All of the RNA was converted into first-strand cDNA using the Mint cDNA synthesis kit, with a TRBC-specific oligonucleotide serving as the primer. Following uracil-DNA glycosylase treatment, a first 18-cycle PCR with universal primers M1SS and BC2_uni_R was performed on all cDNA. The paper's processing steps were these. For normalization, 1 million high-quality reads were randomly selected from each sample, with every read carrying a distinct molecular identifier. Instead of being binned into consensus sequences, reads that shared molecular identifiers were thrown out. CDR3 identification, clonotype clustering and error correction used MiTCR with a Q25 quality threshold and the strictest error-elimination algorithm. A nonparametric unseen species model with Euler transformation was used to estimate lower-bound total TCR beta diversity. TCRdb trimmed public reads at Q25 via fastp, called clones via MiXCR and kept in-frame beta chains. Entries that share a CDR3 protein sequence are merged under the most common genes and DNA. For this entry, the V and J calls and clone size follow TCRdb and not the study's own pipeline. The sample contains around 780,000 distinct CDR3 sequences, around 25% of them found a single time. Jointly, the top ten make up 2.5% to 3.5% of the sample.

These same data were also listed under a study on T cells of mothers and their children. The second study's authors report: Nine systemically healthy Caucasian individuals served as donors, namely three mothers together with their six children. cDNA synthesis used all of the extracted RNA, with approximately 1.4 ug of RNA in each 15 ul reaction. In the second PCR, sample barcodes and 2-4 random nucleotides were introduced via the M1S primer. More than 9 million TCR beta CDR3 reads were obtained from each mother, and about 3 million reads were obtained from each child. In both related and unrelated pairs, thymic selection shapes the output of TCR recombination in a similar way, with inherited differences having only a minor effect. Normalized repertoire overlap was always found to be slightly, but never significantly, higher in related mother-child pairs than in unrelated mother-child pairs. No persistent microchimeric T cell clones were detected, at a sensitivity of roughly 100 clones per million clonotypes. The study used deep NGS to compare TCR beta repertoires of mothers and children, seeking features distinguishing related mother-child pairs from unrelated individuals. On average, the children were around 11 +/- 4 years old, while the mothers were 40 +/- 4 years old. After adapter ligation was performed with NEBNext reagents, the libraries were sequenced on an Illumina HiSeq 2000 with 100+100 nt paired-end reads. Mother and child libraries were prepared a month apart and sequenced in separate runs to prevent cross-contamination. For each donor, between roughly 450,000 and 2,200,000 distinct TCR beta clonotypes were identified. Naive TCR beta clonotypes were estimated from low-frequency clonotypes matched to each donor's FACS-determined naive share, without sorting.

Here the chain combines TRBV11-2 and TRBJ1-1, with the D gene not confidently named. The TCR comes from a boy between 10 and 17 years old in good health. The source material was blood. DNA sequence: TGTGCCAGCAGCTTAATCAGAGCTGAAGCTTTCTTT. It translates to CASSLIRAEAFF.